This TCR beta chain was recorded in a study of blood T cell repertoires in COVID-19. Overall study: PBMCs, B-cell-depleted T cells, or T cells provided the cDNA or gDNA that made up the material.

There are a few counts of this clone. This CDR3 has 16 amino acids. Germline loops: CDR1 SGHRS, CDR2 YFSETQ. Trimming at V came to 4 bases and at J to 3 bases, leaving 9 bases not matched to a gene. Original processing methods: Using reference gene primer amplification, nucleated cell counts were estimated. Sequencing used immunoSEQ multiplex PCR; TCRdb keeps in-frame clones, though not all of them. The DNA was the basis for D and trimming; V, J and clone size are from that table. The table records 100,000 to 150,000 clones, roughly 83% of them present only once. The V call is TRBV5-1, the J call TRBJ2-1; TRBD2 agrees at 8 bases. This clonotype originated in a woman aged 25-40 years who had recovered from COVID-19. The specimen was peripheral blood. Here the CDR3 reads CASSPFKAGDYNEQFF. The CDR3 coding sequence is TGCGCCAGCAGCCCATTTAAAGCGGGGGACTACAATGAGCAGTTCTTC. Drawing the rest from reference TRBV5-1 and TRBJ2-1, the complete variable domain is KAGVTQTPRYLIKTRGQQVTLSCSPISGHRSVSWYQQTPGQGLQFLFEYFSETQRNKGNFPGRFSGRQFSNSRSEMNVSTLELGDSALYLCASSPFKAGDYNEQFFGPGTRLTVL.